Each of the 22 T cell receptor beta chains below was sequenced from the same sample in a study of regulatory T cells in long-lasting Graves disease. Both iRepertoire HTBI primers and Arm-PCR of CDR3 regions were used to build the TCR beta libraries. TCRdb used MiXCR to reprocess the multiplex PCR reads, holding one entry per CDR3 protein. In the table there are fewer than 450,000 distinct CDR3 sequences, about 20% of which are singletons. The sample's time point: persistent/refractory GD, antithyroid drugs over 5 years with positive TRAb. From RNA extracted from PBMCs, the TCR library was made. Sequences were derived from peripheral blood mononuclear cells (PBMCs), sampled when the disease was refractory, from a patient treated with antithyroid drugs. The receptors were sampled from a female donor with Graves disease.

The chain links TRBV19 to TRBJ1-4; no firm D call. The CDR3 spans 15 residues. CDR1 is LNHDA, CDR2 SQIVND, per germline (reference sequence). The V end was cut by 3 bases, the J end by 0 bases, with 8 bases between. The CDR3 DNA follows: TGTGCCAGTAGTATCTTCCGTGCAACTAATGAAAAACTGTTTTTT. Translated, it gives CASSIFRATNEKLFF.

V usage is TRBV28 and J usage is TRBJ2-2, with D possibly being TRBD1 (5 bases). The germline V gene has CDR1 MDHEN and CDR2 SYDVKM. The CDR3 consists of 15 residues. The V and J ends lost 2 bases and 0 bases respectively, with 7 bases between them. DNA for the CDR3: TGTGCCAGCAGTTTAAGACAGTCGAACACCGGGGAGCTGTTTTTT. It encodes CASSLRQSNTGELFF.

At least ten counts were recorded for this clonotype. This chain links TRBV30 with TRBJ1-2; no reliable D call. This CDR3 has 11 residues. The germline CDR1 and CDR2 sequences are GTSNPN and SVGIG (reference sequence). The V end was cut by 4 bases, the J end by 6 bases, with 9 bases between. CDR3 in DNA: TGTGCCTGGAATGGAGGGAATGGCTACACCTTC. The encoded protein is CAWNGGNGYTF.

This clonotype has a handful of counts. This chain uses TRBV30 with TRBJ1-2; no definite D call. In germline, CDR1 is GTSNPN, CDR2 SVGIG (reference sequence). The CDR3 covers 15 residues. Deletions cut 0 bases from V and 7 bases from J, with 18 bases between. The CDR3 DNA is TGTGCCTGGAGTGTAGAATGGTTGAGGAGAGGTGGCTACACCTTC. This sequence encodes CAWSVEWLRRGGYTF.

CDR3 amino acids: CASSIGLAGLSYEQYF. In nucleotides, the CDR3 is TGTGCCAGTAGTATTGGACTAGCGGGACTCTCCTACGAGCAGTACTTC. The V gene is TRBV19, the J gene TRBJ2-7; 12 bases are a match to TRBD2. The CDR3 sequence is 16 residues long. Germline CDR1 is LNHDA and CDR2 is SQIVND (reference sequence). The V gene end was trimmed by 3 bases and the J gene end by 0 bases; junction bases not matched to a gene: 3. The variable domain in full, completed from reference TRBV19 and TRBJ2-7, reads DGGITQSPKYLFRKEGQNVTLSCEQNLNHDAMYWYRQDPGQGLRLIYYSQIVNDFQKGDIAEGYSVSREKKESFPLTVTSAQKNPTAFYLCASSIGLAGLSYEQYFGPGTRLTVT.

This clonotype occurred many times. This chain connects TRBV7-2 to TRBJ2-7; D is unclear. Germline CDR1 and CDR2: SGHTA and FQGNSA. Deletions cut 1 base from V and 2 bases from J, with 12 bases between. The CDR3 spans 15 residues. CDR3 sequence reads: CASSLVIGDTYEQYF. DNA for the CDR3: TGTGCCAGCAGCTTAGTTATCGGAGACACCTACGAGCAGTACTTC.

This rearrangement joins TRBV28 to TRBJ2-5; possible D gene TRBD2, 5 bases. V was cut by 3 bases and J by 7 bases, with 9 bases left in between. CDR1 is MDHEN and CDR2 is SYDVKM in the germline V gene. This CDR3 contains 12 residues. CDR3 nucleotide sequence: TGTGCCAGCAGTTTGCTACGGGGGACCCAGTACTTC. It encodes CASSLLRGTQYF.

This clonotype has ten or more counts. The rearrangement uses TRBV28 and TRBJ1-1; 8 bases fit TRBD1. V lost 7 bases and J lost 4; bases outside the gene matches: 5. From germline, CDR1 is MDHEN and CDR2 SYDVKM. The CDR3 contains 13 residues. CDR3 in amino acids: CASKSGTGTEAFF. Here the CDR3 DNA reads TGTGCCAGCAAATCCGGGACAGGCACTGAAGCTTTCTTT.

This clonotype was observed at least ten times. The genes are TRBV11-2 and TRBJ2-7; D call uncertain. The germline gives CDR1 SGHAT, CDR2 FQNNGV. V lost 5 bases and J 2 bases, leaving 13 bases between the germline ends. CDR3 length: 14 residues. This chain's CDR3 is CASSPPSAAYEQYF. The CDR3 nucleotides are TGTGCCAGCAGCCCCCCCTCCGCGGCCTACGAGCAGTACTTC.

The sample holds many counts of this clonotype. This chain connects TRBV28 to TRBJ2-7, with D perhaps matching TRBD2 (5 bases). The germline V gene has CDR1 MDHEN and CDR2 SYDVKM. Deletions cut 5 bases from V and 3 bases from J, with 17 bases between. There are 15 residues in the CDR3. CDR3 nucleotide sequence: TGTGCCAGCAGTCACGCCGGGAACTCCTTCTACGAGCAGTACTTC. It yields the protein CASSHAGNSFYEQYF.

This clonotype was counted between two and nine times. The chain has TRBV5-1 and TRBJ2-7, with D tentatively TRBD2 (6 bases). The V end was cut by 2 bases, the J end by 2 bases, with 8 bases between. Germline CDR1 and CDR2: SGHRS and YFSETQ. The CDR3 totals 13 residues. The CDR3 here is CASSFREPYEQYF. As DNA, the CDR3 is TGCGCCAGCAGCTTCCGGGAGCCCTACGAGCAGTACTTC.

The table lists this clonotype with a few counts. V usage is TRBV7-2 and J usage is TRBJ1-1, with TRBD1 as a possible D gene (6 bases). The CDR3 loop spans 16 amino acids. Germline assignment: CDR1 SGHTA and CDR2 FQGNSA. V lost 1 base and J 2 bases, leaving 14 bases between the germline ends. The DNA of the CDR3 is TGTGCCAGCAGCTTAGATAAGGCAGGGGCTAACACTGAAGCTTTCTTT. As protein: CASSLDKAGANTEAFF. The full variable domain, with the rest looked up from reference TRBV7-2 and TRBJ1-1, is GAGVSQSPSNKVTEKGKDVELRCDPISGHTALYWYRQSLGQGLEFLIYFQGNSAPDKSGLPSDRFSAERTGGSVSTLTIQRTQQEDSAVYLCASSLDKAGANTEAFFGQGTRLTVV.

This clonotype has only a few counts. The chain has TRBV20-1 and TRBJ1-3; the D gene is possibly TRBD1 (6 bases). The germline gives CDR1 DFQATT, CDR2 SNEGSKA (reference sequence). V dropped 2 bases and J dropped 2 bases, with 10 bases sitting between them. The CDR3 runs 14 residues. The CDR3: CSARHRGPGNTIYF. The CDR3 coding sequence is TGCAGTGCTAGACACCGGGGGCCTGGAAACACCATATATTTT.

This clonotype was counted at least ten times. This sequence joins TRBV11-2 and TRBJ2-5, with a weak D call TRBD1 (6 bases). Trimming took off 5 bases at V and 5 bases at J, with 21 bases between the two ends. The CDR3 has 16 residues. CDR1 is SGHAT and CDR2 is FQNNGV in the germline V gene. CDR3 residues: CASSQTWDTRGETQYF. The DNA of the CDR3 is TGTGCCAGCAGCCAAACTTGGGACACCCGAGGGGAGACCCAGTACTTC.

Comments on this clonotype: Being one base from a much bigger clone, this may be a read error. The V call is TRBV15, the J call TRBJ1-5; D gene ambiguous. Trimming removed 0 bases at V and 1 base at J, with 10 bases between. Germline CDR1 LNHNV, CDR2 YYDKDF (reference sequence). This CDR3 has 16 amino acids. This CDR3 reads CATSRDKDGSNQPQHF. CDR3 nucleotide sequence: TGTGCCACCAGCAGAGATAAGGACGGAAGCAATCAGCCCCAGCATTTT.

The V gene is TRBV11-2, the J gene TRBJ2-1; 7 bases are shared with TRBD2. CDR3 length: 15 amino acids. The trim removed 5 bases at V and 8 bases at J, leaving 12 bases unmatched. CDR1 and CDR2 (germline): SGHAT, FQNNGV. For the CDR3, the DNA is TGTGCCAGCAGCGCCCGGACTAGATGGGGTGATGAGCAGTTCTTC. Its translation: CASSARTRWGDEQFF.

This clonotype has a handful of counts. This chain joins TRBV6-1 and TRBJ1-2; D possibly corresponds to TRBD1 (6 bases). The V end was cut by 5 bases, the J end by 0 bases, with 16 bases between. The CDR3 length is 16 residues. Germline CDR1 reads MNHNS; CDR2 reads SASEGT. As DNA, the CDR3 is TGTGCCAGCAGTCCCCCAGGGGCCCTAGCTAACTATGGCTACACCTTC. It encodes CASSPPGALANYGYTF.

In this sample, this clonotype turned up a few times. V and J are TRBV6-2 or TRBV6-3 and TRBJ2-7; maybe TRBD2 (6 bases). There are 17 residues in the CDR3. Trimming shortened V by 0 bases and J by 3 bases, and 18 bases separated the two germline ends. Germline V gene lookup returns CDR1 MNHEY and CDR2 SVGEGT. The CDR3 DNA is TGTGCCAGCAGTTACTCGAGGCGGGACCGGACCCGCTACGAGCAGTACTTC. Amino acid sequence: CASSYSRRDRTRYEQYF.

V and J are TRBV12-3 or TRBV12-4 and TRBJ1-3; D unclear. This CDR3 region has 11 residues. V was cut by 11 bases and J by 3 bases, with 8 bases left in between. The CDR3 reads CAQEFGNTIYF. The CDR3 DNA is TGTGCCCAGGAGTTTGGAAACACCATATATTTT.

This chain connects TRBV6-2 or TRBV6-3 to TRBJ1-3, with unresolved D. Germline V gene lookup returns CDR1 MNHEY and CDR2 SVGEGT. V was trimmed by 6 bases and J by 0 bases, leaving 12 bases between them. There are 15 residues in the CDR3. CDR3 nucleotide sequence: TGTGCCAGCAGCCCGACGGGCAACTCTGGAAACACCATATATTTT. Its protein is CASSPTGNSGNTIYF.

The V gene is TRBV20-1, the J gene TRBJ2-5; D gene unclear. Between the trimmed V and J ends, which lost 3 bases and 4 bases, there was a span of 9 bases. This CDR3 comprises 12 residues. CDR1 is DFQATT, CDR2 SNEGSKA, per germline (reference sequence). The CDR3 is CSARYLVETQYF. The CDR3 region has the DNA TGCAGTGCTAGGTACCTGGTAGAGACCCAGTACTTC.

There are many counts of this clonotype. The V call is TRBV7-2, the J call TRBJ2-5; the match to TRBD2 covers 9 bases. Looked up from germline, CDR1 is SGHTA and CDR2 is FQGNSA. Losses at the gene ends were 6 bases for V and 1 base for J; bases not matched to a gene: 9. The CDR3 consists of 16 residues. The CDR3, as DNA: TGTGCCAGCAGGAGCGGGAGGAGGGGGTCCCAAGAGACCCAGTACTTC. Residues: CASRSGRRGSQETQYF. The full variable domain, in which reference TRBV7-2 and TRBJ2-5 provide the parts outside the CDR3, is GAGVSQSPSNKVTEKGKDVELRCDPISGHTALYWYRQSLGQGLEFLIYFQGNSAPDKSGLPSDRFSAERTGGSVSTLTIQRTQQEDSAVYLCASRSGRRGSQETQYFGPGTRLLVL.